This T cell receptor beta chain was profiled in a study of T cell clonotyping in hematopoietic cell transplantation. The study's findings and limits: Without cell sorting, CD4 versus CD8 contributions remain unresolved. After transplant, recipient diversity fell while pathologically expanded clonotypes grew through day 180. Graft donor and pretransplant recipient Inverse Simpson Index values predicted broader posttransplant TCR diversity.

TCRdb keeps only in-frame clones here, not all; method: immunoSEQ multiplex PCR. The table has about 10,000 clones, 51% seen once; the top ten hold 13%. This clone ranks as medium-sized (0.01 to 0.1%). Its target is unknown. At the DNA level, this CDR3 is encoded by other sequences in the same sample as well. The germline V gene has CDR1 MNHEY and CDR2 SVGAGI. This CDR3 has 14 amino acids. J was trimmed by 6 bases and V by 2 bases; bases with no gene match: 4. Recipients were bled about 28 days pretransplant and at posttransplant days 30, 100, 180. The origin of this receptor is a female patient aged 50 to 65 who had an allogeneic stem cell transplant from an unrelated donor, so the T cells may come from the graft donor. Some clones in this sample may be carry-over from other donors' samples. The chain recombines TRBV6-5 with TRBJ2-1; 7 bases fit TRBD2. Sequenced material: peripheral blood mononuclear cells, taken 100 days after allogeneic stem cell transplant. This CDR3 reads CASSYQRLANEQFF. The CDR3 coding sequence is TGTGCCAGCAGTTACCAGCGACTAGCCAATGAGCAGTTCTTC.